This TCR beta chain was recorded in a study of cytomegalovirus exposure and HLA in healthy donors. Vbeta (60) and Jbeta (13) primers were used in the PCR. Assay used: immunoSEQ multiplex PCR; TCRdb lists only in-frame clones, some missing. This sample has under 200,000 clones, with 75% to 85% found just once. Material for sequencing was PBMCs. This TCR came from a woman aged 45-60 years in good health and CMV-seronegative.

Here the CDR3 reads CASSLPRVYEQYF. CDR3 in DNA: TGTGCCAGCAGCCTCCCCAGGGTTTACGAGCAGTACTTC. The chain recombines TRBV7-2 with TRBJ2-7, with D tentatively TRBD1 (5 bases). Germline CDR1 SGHTA, CDR2 FQGNSA. CDR3 length: 13 amino acids. Trimming shortened V by 5 bases and J by 4 bases, and 12 bases separated the two germline ends.